Included here is one T cell receptor beta chain sequence, with context. After removal of 6 bases from V and 8 bases from J, the junction contained 13 bases not matched to a gene. CDR1 and CDR2 from the germline V gene are MNHEY and SVGAGI. The CDR3 consists of 15 residues. These data come from a study of shared clonotypes between healthy human individuals. Naive CD8 cells, CD45RO-negative and positively selected for CCR7, excluded terminally differentiated effector memory CD45RA+ cells. Each subset's genomic DNA was split evenly across several immunoSEQ plates. The DNA input per sorted-subset replicate PCR was roughly 0.2 ug, corresponding to around 30,000 T cell genomes. Profiling relied on immunoSEQ multiplex PCR, and the TCRdb table lists in-frame clones only, not all of them. The sample has roughly 2 million clones, roughly 95% seen once.

V usage is TRBV6-5 and J usage is TRBJ2-1, with TRBD2 matching over 7 bases. The clonotype was recovered from a man aged 18 to 29 in good health. Sequencing input: naive CD8+ T cells sorted from blood. The CDR3 loop is CASSPTGGRLDEQFF. DNA of the CDR3: TGTGCCAGCAGCCCGACTGGCGGGAGATTGGATGAGCAGTTCTTC.